This T cell receptor beta chain comes out of a study of cytomegalovirus exposure and HLA in healthy donors. Whole-study findings and limits: Apart from CMV serostatus, no immune exposure information was available.

In regard to this clone: The antigen is not known.

V gave up 3 bases and J gave up 7 bases; unmatched junction bases: 5. Germline V gene sequence: CDR1 KGHSH, CDR2 LQKENI. This CDR3 has 14 residues. The primer mix had 60 Vbeta and 13 Jbeta primers. The protocol was immunoSEQ multiplex PCR, while the TCRdb copy is restricted to in-frame clones and leaves out a portion. The data hold fewer than 200,000 clones, with roughly 79% observed a single time. Material for sequencing was PBMCs. This sequence was found in a woman under 30 in good health and CMV-seropositive. This chain joins TRBV18 and TRBJ2-2; the match to TRBD1 covers 7 bases. Here the CDR3 reads CASSPGTENGELFF. The CDR3 bases are TGTGCCAGCTCACCCGGGACAGAAAACGGGGAGCTGTTTTTT.